A single sample gave rise to the 12 T cell receptor beta chains below, sequenced in a study of T cell responses to AZD1222 COVID-19 vaccine. TCRdb's table, derived via immunoSEQ multiplex PCR, lists solely in-frame clones and lacks some. This table holds approximately 190,000 clones, 94% found once. The source was peripheral blood, collected on day 0 of AZD1222 vaccination. The receptor source for this set is an adult in good health.

This chain connects TRBV5-1 to TRBJ2-2, with a possible D match to TRBD2 (5 bases). The CDR3 sequence is 12 residues long. CDR1 SGHRS and CDR2 YFSETQ come from the germline V gene. V was trimmed by 9 bases and J by 6 bases, leaving 12 bases between them. Written as DNA, the CDR3 is TGCGCCACCTCTCGGGAATCCGGGGAGCTGTTTTTT. This translates into CATSRESGELFF.

The chain combines TRBV12-3 or TRBV12-4 with TRBJ1-5; no firm D call. V shed 7 bases and J shed 5 bases, with 9 bases lying between them. CDR3 length: 12 residues. CDR3 DNA sequence: TGTGCCAGCAAGGGAGCATATCAGCCCCAGCATTTT. This translates into CASKGAYQPQHF.

The chain carries TRBV18 and TRBJ2-1; no reliable D call. V was shortened by 6 bases and J by 2 bases, with 11 bases between the two germline ends. The CDR3 has 14 amino acids. Germline CDR1 and CDR2: KGHSH and LQKENI. This chain's CDR3 is CASSSRRTYNEQFF. The DNA for the CDR3 is TGTGCCAGCTCCTCACGGCGGACCTACAATGAGCAGTTCTTC.

This rearrangement joins TRBV19 to TRBJ1-5; D unresolved. Germline V gene data show CDR1 as LNHDA and CDR2 as SQIVND (reference sequence). Trimming shortened V by 2 bases and J by 7 bases, and 9 bases separated the two germline ends. The CDR3 has 13 amino acids. The CDR3 DNA reads as TGTGCCAGTAGTATACGGGATAAACAGCCCCAGCATTTT. As protein: CASSIRDKQPQHF.

This sequence joins TRBV28 and TRBJ2-7; TRBD1 is a possible D gene (6 bases). This CDR3 comprises 12 residues. Trimming stripped 10 bases from V and 3 bases from J, with 13 bases between. The V gene's germline CDR1 is MDHEN and CDR2 SYDVKM. The CDR3 DNA sequence: TGTGCCACCCTAGGGACACACTACGAGCAGTACTTC. Protein sequence: CATLGTHYEQYF.

This chain connects TRBV30 to TRBJ1-3; tentative D call: TRBD1 (5 bases). The germline V gene has CDR1 GTSNPN and CDR2 SVGIG (reference sequence). The CDR3 is 15 residues long. Trimming removed 0 bases at V and 0 bases at J, with 9 bases between. CDR3 amino acids: CAWSVLGPSGNTIYF. The CDR3 nucleotides read TGTGCCTGGAGTGTTCTGGGACCCTCTGGAAACACCATATATTTT.

This clone has a single count. V usage is TRBV27 and J usage is TRBJ1-1; D not certain. CDR1 is MNHEY and CDR2 is SMNVEV in the germline V gene (reference sequence). The CDR3 spans 13 residues. V lost 5 bases, J lost 4 bases, and 11 bases lay in between. Here the CDR3 DNA reads TGTGCCAGCAGTCAAAGGGTTGGCACTGAAGCTTTCTTT. It specifies CASSQRVGTEAFF.

The chain employs TRBV28 and TRBJ2-7; TRBD2 might be the D (6 bases). V shed 4 bases and J shed 3 bases, with 16 bases lying between them. CDR1 MDHEN and CDR2 SYDVKM come from the germline V gene. CDR3 length: 15 residues. This CDR3 is CASSSSRDSHYEQYF. In DNA, the CDR3 is TGTGCCAGCAGTTCCTCCCGGGACTCCCACTACGAGCAGTACTTC. Filled out from reference TRBV28 and TRBJ2-7, the complete variable domain reads DVKVTQSSRYLVKRTGEKVFLECVQDMDHENMFWYRQDPGLGLRLIYFSYDVKMKEKGDIPEGYSVSREKKERFSLILESASTNQTSMYLCASSSSRDSHYEQYFGPGTRLTVT.

The V gene is TRBV4-2, the J gene TRBJ2-2; D unclear. The CDR3 sequence is 14 residues long. The V and J ends lost 1 base and 6 bases respectively, with 9 bases between them. Germline loops: CDR1 LGHNA, CDR2 YNFKEQ. The CDR3: CASSQGISPGELFF. The DNA of the CDR3 is TGTGCCAGCAGCCAAGGCATATCGCCCGGGGAGCTGTTTTTT.

Notes on this clone: Other nucleotide sequences from this sample produce the same CDR3. The chain links TRBV5-6 to TRBJ2-2, with a tentative D call TRBD2 (6 bases). The ends were cut back, 0 bases at V and 5 bases at J, with 11 bases in the middle. This CDR3 region has 15 residues. CDR1 is SGHDT and CDR2 is YYEEEE in the germline V gene. CDR3 protein: CASSLGLAGTGELFF. The CDR3, as DNA: TGTGCCAGCAGCTTGGGACTGGCGGGAACCGGGGAGCTGTTTTTT.

The J gene is TRBJ2-7, the V gene TRBV3-1 (or the pseudogene TRBV3-2); 8 bases line up with TRBD1. The CDR3 totals 17 residues. The junction had 12 bases not matched to a gene; V was cut back by 0 bases and J by 5 bases. The V gene's germline CDR1 is LGHDT and CDR2 YNNKEL (reference sequence). The CDR3 sequence: CASSQESGDRILHEQYF. The CDR3 nucleotides are TGTGCCAGCAGCCAAGAAAGTGGGGACAGGATTCTTCACGAGCAGTACTTC.

The chain carries TRBV28 and TRBJ1-5; no reliable D call. The germline gives CDR1 MDHEN, CDR2 SYDVKM. The length of the CDR3 is 12 residues. V dropped 10 bases and J dropped 7 bases, with 14 bases sitting between them. The CDR3 region is CATTEVGQPQHF. In DNA form, the CDR3 reads TGTGCCACCACGGAGGTGGGACAGCCCCAGCATTTT.